Presented here are 6 T cell receptor beta chains from one specimen sequenced in a study of early T cells in non-severe SARS-CoV-2 infection. A single record per CDR3 protein comes from TCRdb applying MiXCR to the 5' RACE reads. Altogether around 68,000 distinct CDR3 sequences are present, around 13% being singletons, with the ten largest covering over 1.1%. The material sequenced was whole blood, taken at baseline. The receptors stem from an adult who was a healthcare worker with PCR-confirmed SARS-CoV-2 infection or an uninfected control (not recorded which).

The chain couples TRBV12-5 to TRBJ2-5; D uncertain. This CDR3 region has 12 residues. Trimming pared 4 bases from V and 6 bases from J, leaving 9 bases between. Per germline, CDR1 LGHNT and CDR2 FRNRAP. This CDR3 reads CASGSTLKTQYF. The CDR3 DNA sequence: TGTGCTAGTGGTTCTACCCTTAAGACCCAGTACTTC. Drawing the rest from reference TRBV12-5 and TRBJ2-5, the complete variable domain is DARVTQTPRHKVTEMGQEVTMRCQPILGHNTVFWYRQTMMQGLELLAYFRNRAPLDDSGMPKDRFSAEMPDATLATLKIQPSEPRDSAVYFCASGSTLKTQYFGPGTRLLVL.

This clonotype was observed at least ten times. V is TRBV2 and J is TRBJ1-1, with D hard to call. The V and J ends lost 7 bases and 9 bases respectively, with 18 bases between them. From germline, CDR1 is SNHLY and CDR2 FYNNEI. The CDR3 spans 13 residues. The CDR3 protein is CASTANPERKAFF. The CDR3 DNA is TGTGCCAGCACCGCAAACCCAGAGAGGAAAGCTTTCTTT.

The chain carries TRBV28 and TRBJ1-1, with D tentatively TRBD1 (5 bases). Germline loops: CDR1 MDHEN, CDR2 SYDVKM. The CDR3 loop spans 9 amino acids. Trimming cost V 8 bases and J 9 bases, with 7 bases left between them. The CDR3 bases are TGTGCCAGCGGGACCAAAGCTTTCTTT. Its protein product is CASGTKAFF. The whole variable domain, remainder taken from reference TRBV28 and TRBJ1-1, is DVKVTQSSRYLVKRTGEKVFLECVQDMDHENMFWYRQDPGLGLRLIYFSYDVKMKEKGDIPEGYSVSREKKERFSLILESASTNQTSMYLCASGTKAFFGQGTRLTVV.

In this sample, this clonotype turned up a few times. This sequence joins TRBV29-1 and TRBJ2-7; the match to TRBD2 covers 7 bases. The V segment lost 6 bases and the J segment 1 base; nucleotides outside the gene matches: 6. CDR1 is SQVTM, CDR2 ANQGSEA, per germline. This CDR3 is 13 amino acids long. The CDR3 nucleotides are TGCAGCGTCCTAGCGGACTTATCCTACGAGCAGTACTTC. Translating gives CSVLADLSYEQYF.

The table lists this clonotype with many counts. The chain is built from TRBV2 and TRBJ2-5; D gene uncertain. V gave up 4 bases and J gave up 1 base, with 7 bases separating them. Germline CDR1 reads SNHLY; CDR2 reads FYNNEI. This CDR3 is built from 13 residues. The CDR3 here is CASSALLQETQYF. DNA for the CDR3: TGTGCCAGCAGTGCACTTCTCCAAGAGACCCAGTACTTC. Full variable domain (outside the CDR3, taken from reference TRBV2 and TRBJ2-5): EPEVTQTPSHQVTQMGQEVILRCVPISNHLYFYWYRQILGQKVEFLVSFYNNEISEKSEIFDDQFSVERPDGSNFTLKIRSTKLEDSAMYFCASSALLQETQYFGPGTRLLVL.

In nucleotides, the CDR3 is TGTGCCACCAGCAGCCAGGACAGTGGCTACACCTTC. Translation gives CATSSQDSGYTF. V gene TRBV15 combines with J gene TRBJ1-2; a possible D gene is TRBD1 (6 bases). Germline V CDR1 and CDR2: LNHNV, YYDKDF (reference sequence). The CDR3 totals 12 residues. Trimming stripped 3 bases from V and 7 bases from J, with 9 bases between.